The 9 T cell receptor beta chains given below trace back to one sample, sequenced in a study of T cell clonality in common variable immunodeficiency. Produced via immunoSEQ multiplex PCR; TCRdb's table is partial and in-frame only. The data show around 13,000 clones, with none appearing a single time. Study findings and constraints: Reportedly, TCR beta sequences from common variable immunodeficiency showed fewer deletions and N-nucleotide insertions.

These receptors' antigens are unknown. Sequenced: peripheral blood mononuclear cells. All receptors derive from a human donor with common variable immunodeficiency.

This clone is medium-sized by share. The read ends 3 residues shy of where the CDR3 ends; the end is completed using the germline J gene. The chain links TRBV12-3 or TRBV12-4 to TRBJ2-7; 12 bases line up with TRBD1. The CDR3 consists of 17 residues. With 6 bases clipped from V and 0 bases from J, the junction kept 9 bases outside the gene matches. CDR3 sequence reads: CASSSWGTGGASYEQYF. CDR3 DNA, as far as it was read: TGTGCCAGCAGCTCTTGGGGGACAGGGGGCGCCTCCTACGAG.

By share, this clone ranks as medium-sized. A read error may account for a junction end that differs from germline. Sequencing ends 3 residues short of the CDR3 end; the germline J gene provides the rest. The rearrangement links TRBV20-1 to TRBJ2-1; 13 bases map to TRBD2. Germline V CDR1 and CDR2: DFQATT, SNEGSKA (reference sequence). This CDR3 comprises 17 residues. CDR3 region: CSAGEPGLAGVGNEQFF. The DNA read from the CDR3 is TGCAGTGCTGGAGAACCAGGACTAGCGGGGGTAGGCAATGAG.

Regarding this clone: Read data end 3 residues before the CDR3 end; the end is taken from the germline J gene. The V call is TRBV20-1, the J call TRBJ1-1, with 7 bases that match TRBD1. The CDR3 consists of 14 residues. Germline V gene sequence: CDR1 DFQATT, CDR2 SNEGSKA (reference sequence). Here the CDR3 reads CSATDQTGTNQAFF. The covered CDR3 bases are TGCAGTGCTACCGACCAGACAGGGACAAACCAA.

This clone has a handful of counts. The sequenced fragment ends 3 residues before the CDR3 boundary, so the rest is inferred from the germline J gene. The chain links TRBV19 to TRBJ2-3; tentative D call: TRBD2 (5 bases). The CDR3 consists of 13 residues. Germline V gene data show CDR1 as LNHDA and CDR2 as SQIVND (reference sequence). Trimming shortened V by 7 bases and J by 4 bases, and 12 bases separated the two germline ends. The CDR3 is CASNPDWSDTQYF. The part of the CDR3 DNA that was read is TGTGCCAGTAATCCGGACTGGTCAGATACG. Supplemented by reference TRBV19 and TRBJ2-3, the full variable domain reads DGGITQSPKYLFRKEGQNVTLSCEQNLNHDAMYWYRQDPGQGLRLIYYSQIVNDFQKGDIAEGYSVSREKKESFPLTVTSAQKNPTAFYLCASNPDWSDTQYFGPGTRLTVL.

This clone was observed a handful of times. The read halts 3 residues ahead of the CDR3 end, with the missing end drawn from the germline J gene. This chain joins TRBV19 and TRBJ1-2; perhaps TRBD1 as D (6 bases). The CDR3 sequence is 14 residues long. The germline gives CDR1 LNHDA, CDR2 SQIVND (reference sequence). Trimming shortened V by 4 bases and J by 5 bases, and 14 bases separated the two germline ends. CDR3 in amino acids: CASSTQGTPYGYTF. CDR3 DNA (partial): TGTGCCAGTAGTACACAGGGTACTCCATATGGC. Together with reference TRBV19 and TRBJ1-2, the CDR3 gives the full variable domain: DGGITQSPKYLFRKEGQNVTLSCEQNLNHDAMYWYRQDPGQGLRLIYYSQIVNDFQKGDIAEGYSVSREKKESFPLTVTSAQKNPTAFYLCASSTQGTPYGYTFGSGTRLTVV.

A word on this clone: The missing CDR3 end, 3 residues past where the read stops, is filled in from the germline J gene. J is TRBJ1-1 and V is TRBV19, with 9 bases matching TRBD1. J was trimmed by 5 bases and V by 6 bases; bases with no gene match: 13. This CDR3 contains 16 residues. Germline V gene data show CDR1 as LNHDA and CDR2 as SQIVND (reference sequence). CDR3 sequence: CASRRGQGPLLTEAFF. The part of the CDR3 DNA that was read is TGTGCCAGTAGGCGGGGACAGGGTCCTTTATTGACTGAA.

Only a few counts were recorded for this clone. Sequencing ends 3 residues short of the CDR3 end; the germline J gene provides the rest. This sequence joins TRBV30 and TRBJ2-2, with 8 bases identical to TRBD1. With V trimmed by 0 bases and J by 4 bases, 7 bases remained unmatched. Germline loops: CDR1 GTSNPN, CDR2 SVGIG (reference sequence). The CDR3 is 16 amino acids. CDR3 sequence: CAWSVRTGMGTGELFF. The sequenced CDR3 bases are TGTGCCTGGAGTGTGAGGACAGGGATGGGCACCGGGGAG.

This clone ranks as medium-sized. The CDR3 extends 3 residues past the end of the read, so its final part is completed from the germline J gene. This rearrangement joins TRBV18 to TRBJ1-2; D is undetermined. Per germline, CDR1 KGHSH and CDR2 LQKENI. This CDR3 spans 15 amino acids. V was shortened by 1 base and J by 0 bases, with 9 bases between the two germline ends. The CDR3 loop reads CASSPRPGTNYGYTF. The sequenced part of the CDR3 DNA is TGTGCCAGCTCACCACGCCCCGGTACTAACTATGGC.

By proportion, this clone is medium-sized. The read stops 3 residues short of the end of the CDR3; the missing end is completed from the germline J gene. The genes are TRBV30 and TRBJ2-3; D unresolved. Germline-derived CDR1 and CDR2 are GTSNPN and SVGIG (reference sequence). The CDR3 contains 15 residues. Trimming removed 0 bases from V and 2 bases from J, with 12 bases in between. CDR3 DNA (partial): TGTGCCTGGAGTGTACGACGTAGCAACACAGATACG. Translation: CAWSVRRSNTDT. From start to end, the CDR3 is CAWSVRRSNTDTQYF.